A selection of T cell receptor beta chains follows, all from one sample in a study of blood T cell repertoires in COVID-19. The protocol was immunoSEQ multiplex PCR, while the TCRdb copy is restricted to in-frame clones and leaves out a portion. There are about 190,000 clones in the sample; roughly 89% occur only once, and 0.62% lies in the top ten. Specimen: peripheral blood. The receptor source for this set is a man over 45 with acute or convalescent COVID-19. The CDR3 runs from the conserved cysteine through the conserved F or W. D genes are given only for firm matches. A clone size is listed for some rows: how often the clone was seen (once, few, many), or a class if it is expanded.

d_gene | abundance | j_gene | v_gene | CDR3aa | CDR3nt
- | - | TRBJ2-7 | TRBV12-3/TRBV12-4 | CASRPDTLEQYF | TGTGCCAGCAGGCCGGACACCCTCGAGCAGTACTTC
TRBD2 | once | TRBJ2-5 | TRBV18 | CASSPQMASGPPKGKETQYF | TGTGCCAGCTCACCTCAGATGGCTAGCGGGCCCCCTAAGGGGAAAGAGACCCAGTACTTC
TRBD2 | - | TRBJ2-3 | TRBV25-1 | CASMGLAGPSRTDTQYF | TGTGCCAGCATGGGACTAGCGGGCCCGAGCCGCACAGATACGCAGTATTTT
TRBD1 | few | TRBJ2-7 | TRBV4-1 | CASSQGGTGRFEQYF | TGCGCCAGCAGCCAAGGAGGGACAGGGAGATTCGAGCAGTACTTC
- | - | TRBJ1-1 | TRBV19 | CASSTWADPPNTEAFF | TGTGCCAGTAGTACCTGGGCCGATCCCCCGAACACTGAAGCTTTCTTT
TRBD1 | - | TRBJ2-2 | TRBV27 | CASSPTGGFAGELFF | TGTGCCAGCAGTCCCACAGGGGGATTTGCCGGGGAGCTGTTTTTT
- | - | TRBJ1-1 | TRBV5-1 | CASSLRRGTEAFF | TGCGCCAGCAGCTTGCGTCGGGGAACTGAAGCTTTCTTT
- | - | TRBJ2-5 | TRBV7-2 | CASSPRGAAGIKETQYF | TGTGCCAGCAGCCCGAGGGGGGCAGCGGGAATAAAAGAGACCCAGTACTTC
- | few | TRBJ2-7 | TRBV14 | CASSQAGKDYEQYF | TGTGCCAGCAGCCAAGCGGGGAAGGACTACGAGCAGTACTTC
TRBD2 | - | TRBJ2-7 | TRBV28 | CASRGLAGDGYEQYF | TGTGCCAGCAGGGGACTAGCGGGAGATGGCTACGAGCAGTACTTC
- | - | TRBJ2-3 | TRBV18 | CASSPLAASTDTQYF | TGTGCCAGCTCACCACTAGCGGCTAGCACAGATACGCAGTATTTT
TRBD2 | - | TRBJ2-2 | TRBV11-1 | CASRRTSGANTGELFF | TGTGCCAGCAGACGGACTAGCGGCGCGAACACCGGGGAGCTGTTTTTT